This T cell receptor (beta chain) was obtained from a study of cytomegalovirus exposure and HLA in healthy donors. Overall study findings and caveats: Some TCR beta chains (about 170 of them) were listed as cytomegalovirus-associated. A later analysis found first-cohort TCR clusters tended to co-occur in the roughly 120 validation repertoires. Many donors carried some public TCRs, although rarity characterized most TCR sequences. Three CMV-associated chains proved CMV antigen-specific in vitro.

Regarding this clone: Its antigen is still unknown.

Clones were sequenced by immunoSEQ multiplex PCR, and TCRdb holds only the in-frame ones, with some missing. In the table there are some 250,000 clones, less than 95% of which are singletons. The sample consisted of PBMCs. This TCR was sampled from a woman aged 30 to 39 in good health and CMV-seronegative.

This chain's CDR3 is CASSPRRNSYEQYF. CDR3 coding DNA: TGTGCCAGCAGCCCGAGACGGAACTCCTACGAGCAGTACTTC. The chain couples TRBV7-8 to TRBJ2-7; D remains unclear. This CDR3 region has 14 residues. Trimming cost V 5 bases and J 0 bases, with 11 bases left between them. Germline-derived CDR1 and CDR2 are SGHVS and FQNEAQ. Based on the CDR3 plus reference TRBV7-8 and TRBJ2-7, the full variable domain is GAGVSQSPRYKVAKRGQDVALRCDPISGHVSLFWYQQALGQGPEFLTYFQNEAQLDKSGLPSDRFFAERPEGSVSTLKIQRTQQEDSAVYLCASSPRRNSYEQYFGPGTRLTVT.